This record covers a single T cell receptor (beta chain). Its antigen is unidentified. Libraries were prepared by immunoSEQ multiplex PCR; TCRdb keeps only in-frame clonotypes and omits some of them. Counted here are about 240,000 clones, approximately 90% occurring once; the ten biggest clones make up around 11%. Treatment given: roughly 19 received Ad26.COV2.S at low or high dose, single or two shots; roughly five received placebo; per-sample allocation not given. The samples were gathered on day 63 after the first injection of vaccine or placebo. The entry originates in a study of Ad26.COV2.S vaccination and SARS-CoV-2 variants. The V gene's germline CDR1 is LGHDT and CDR2 YNNKEL (reference sequence). The CDR3 spans 15 residues. Trimming stripped 4 bases from V and 0 bases from J, with 10 bases between. Overall study results and limits: Reported findings describe substantial breadth in spike-specific CD8+ and CD4+ T cell responses following vaccination.

The V call is TRBV3-1 (or the pseudogene TRBV3-2), the J call TRBJ2-4, with a possible D match to TRBD1 (5 bases). The sequence came from a person between 18 and 65 years old who received the Ad26.COV2.S COVID-19 vaccine or a placebo. The specimen comprised peripheral blood, sampled in a trial of Ad26.COV2.S vaccine versus placebo. The CDR3 coding sequence is TGTGCCAGCAGCCCGGACATCCTAGCCAAAAACATTCAGTACTTC. Encoded protein: CASSPDILAKNIQYF.